These 4 T cell receptor beta chains share one sample of origin, sequenced in a study of cytomegalovirus exposure and HLA in healthy donors. Here immunoSEQ multiplex PCR was the method, and the copy in TCRdb shows in-frame clones only, minus some. The data hold roughly 120,000 clones, with 70% to 90% observed a single time. What was sequenced was PBMCs. Source of these receptors: a young woman in good health and CMV-seropositive.

The CDR3 here is CASSWTGRHYGYTF. The CDR3 bases are TGTGCCAGCAGTTGGACAGGGAGACACTATGGCTACACCTTC. The V gene is TRBV5-8, the J gene TRBJ1-2; the match to TRBD1 covers 8 bases. The CDR3 length is 14 residues. Germline V gene sequence: CDR1 SGHTS, CDR2 YDEGEE. The V gene end was trimmed by 5 bases and the J gene end by 3 bases; junction bases not matched to a gene: 6.

The chain has TRBV15 and TRBJ1-5, with D maybe TRBD1 (6 bases). V was shortened by 2 bases and J by 7 bases, with 15 bases between the two germline ends. Germline values: CDR1 LNHNV, CDR2 YYDKDF (reference sequence). This CDR3 is 15 amino acids long. CDR3 coding DNA: TGTGCCACCAGCAGATATCACAGGGCTGGGCAGCCCCAGCATTTT. This gives the protein CATSRYHRAGQPQHF.

This chain links TRBV5-5 with TRBJ1-1; D is uncertain. This CDR3 spans 12 amino acids. CDR1 is SGHKS and CDR2 is YYEKEE in the germline V gene (reference sequence). Trimming removed 4 bases at V and 1 base at J, with 5 bases between. CDR3 protein: CASSKRNTEAFF. The CDR3, as DNA: TGTGCCAGCAGCAAGAGGAACACTGAAGCTTTCTTT. Full variable domain (remainder filled in from reference TRBV5-5 and TRBJ1-1): DAGVTQSPTHLIKTRGQQVTLRCSPISGHKSVSWYQQVLGQGPQFIFQYYEKEERGRGNFPDRFSARQFPNYSSELNVNALLLGDSALYLCASSKRNTEAFFGQGTRLTVV.

The chain recombines TRBV5-6 with TRBJ1-4, with 8 bases that match TRBD1. This CDR3 has 15 residues. Germline V gene lookup returns CDR1 SGHDT and CDR2 YYEEEE. Trimming cost V 4 bases and J 4 bases; bases outside gene matches: 6. In nucleotides, the CDR3 is TGTGCCAGCAGCGGCAGGGGGCGCGGTAATGAAAAACTGTTTTTT. Protein product: CASSGRGRGNEKLFF.